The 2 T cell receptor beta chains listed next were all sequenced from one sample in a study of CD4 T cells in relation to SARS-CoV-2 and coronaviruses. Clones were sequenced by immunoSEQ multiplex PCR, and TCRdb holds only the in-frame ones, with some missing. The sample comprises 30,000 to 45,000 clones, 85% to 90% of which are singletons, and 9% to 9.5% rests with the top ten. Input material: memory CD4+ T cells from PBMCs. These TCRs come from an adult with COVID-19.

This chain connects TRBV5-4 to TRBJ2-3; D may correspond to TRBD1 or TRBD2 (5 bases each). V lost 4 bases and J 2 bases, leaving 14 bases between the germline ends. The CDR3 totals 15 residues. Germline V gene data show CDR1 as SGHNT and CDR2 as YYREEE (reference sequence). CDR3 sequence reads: CASSENRRFTDTQYF. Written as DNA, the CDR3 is TGTGCCAGCAGCGAGAACAGGAGGTTCACAGATACGCAGTATTTT.

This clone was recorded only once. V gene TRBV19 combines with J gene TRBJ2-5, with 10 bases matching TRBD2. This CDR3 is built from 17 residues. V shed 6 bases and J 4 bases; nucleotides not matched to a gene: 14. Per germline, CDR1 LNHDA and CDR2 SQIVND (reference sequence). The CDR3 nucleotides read TGTGCCAGTAGCCAGTATTTGGTAGCGGGGGGTGGAGAGACCCAGTACTTC. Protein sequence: CASSQYLVAGGGETQYF.